Following are 11 T cell receptor beta chains from one sample sequenced in a study of cytomegalovirus exposure and HLA in healthy donors. PCR primers comprised 60 Vbeta and 13 Jbeta primers. Assay: immunoSEQ multiplex PCR; the TCRdb copy retains only in-frame clones and omits some. The table shows 200,000 to 250,000 clones, with about three quarters occurring only once. The sequencing sample was made of PBMCs. The receptors here all came from a man aged 35-49 years in good health and CMV-seronegative.

This clone appeared once. DNA of the CDR3: TGTGCCAGCAGCGTAGGAGGGCTAGTCAGCGGGGAGCTGTTTTTT. It encodes CASSVGGLVSGELFF. The rearrangement uses TRBV9 and TRBJ2-2; maybe TRBD2 (5 bases). CDR1 is SGDLS and CDR2 is YYNGEE in the germline V gene. Trimming left V 0 bases short and J 7 bases short, with 13 bases between. This CDR3 spans 15 amino acids. The variable domain in full, with the rest retrieved from reference TRBV9 and TRBJ2-2, is DSGVTQTPKHLITATGQRVTLRCSPRSGDLSVYWYQQSLDQGLQFLIQYYNGEERAKGNILERFSAQQFPDLHSELNLSSLELGDSALYFCASSVGGLVSGELFFGEGSRLTVL.

This clone was counted between two and nine times. V gene TRBV5-1 combines with J gene TRBJ2-2, with D maybe TRBD2 (5 bases). The CDR3 has 15 residues. The germline V and J ends were trimmed by 4 bases and 6 bases, with 16 bases remaining between them. CDR1 is SGHRS, CDR2 YFSETQ, per germline. CDR3 sequence: CASSPFGEGSGELFF. The CDR3 DNA is TGCGCCAGCAGCCCCTTCGGGGAAGGGTCCGGGGAGCTGTTTTTT.

The chain combines TRBV13 with TRBJ2-5; D perhaps matches TRBD2 (5 bases). CDR3 length: 15 amino acids. V lost 3 bases, J lost 5 bases, and 16 bases lay in between. Germline lookup yields CDR1 PRHDT and CDR2 FYEKMQ (reference sequence). The CDR3 loop reads CASSFLDWRRETQYF. CDR3 coding DNA: TGTGCCAGCAGCTTTTTGGACTGGCGAAGGGAGACCCAGTACTTC. The full variable domain, rest sourced from reference TRBV13 and TRBJ2-5, is AAGVIQSPRHLIKEKRETATLKCYPIPRHDTVYWYQQGPGQDPQFLISFYEKMQSDKGSIPDRFSAQQFSDYHSELNMSSLELGDSALYFCASSFLDWRRETQYFGPGTRLLVL.

The chain employs TRBV9 and TRBJ2-2; 12 bases are shared with TRBD2. Looked up from germline, CDR1 is SGDLS and CDR2 is YYNGEE. This CDR3 comprises 16 residues. J gave up 9 bases and V 5 bases, and 11 bases lay outside the gene matches. The CDR3 spells CASSDLAGGLTWELFF. The CDR3 DNA follows: TGTGCCAGCAGTGACCTAGCGGGGGGGCTTACTTGGGAGCTGTTTTTT.

This clone appeared a single time. V gene TRBV2 combines with J gene TRBJ1-4; D is perhaps TRBD1 (6 bases). The germline V gene encodes CDR1 SNHLY and CDR2 FYNNEI. Trimming took off 2 bases at V and 8 bases at J, with 21 bases between the two ends. This CDR3 is 17 amino acids long. The chain's CDR3 is CASSERGGGRGGEKLFF. Here the CDR3 DNA reads TGTGCCAGCAGTGAACGGGGCGGGGGGCGCGGAGGCGAAAAACTGTTTTTT.

With regard to this clone: Distinct nucleotide sequences in the sample also encode this CDR3. This rearrangement joins TRBV27 to TRBJ2-1; possible D gene TRBD2, 5 bases. The CDR3 sequence is 13 residues long. Germline CDR1 is MNHEY and CDR2 is SMNVEV (reference sequence). The V end was cut by 2 bases, the J end by 5 bases, with 7 bases between. Here the CDR3 DNA reads TGTGCCAGCAGTTTAGGACTGAACAATGAGCAGTTCTTC. Protein sequence: CASSLGLNNEQFF.

The V gene is TRBV30, the J gene TRBJ1-2; maybe TRBD1 (5 bases). The CDR3 contains 13 residues. The V and J ends lost 2 bases and 2 bases respectively, with 9 bases between them. The V gene's germline CDR1 is GTSNPN and CDR2 SVGIG (reference sequence). The CDR3 loop reads CAWSRRGNYGYTF. The CDR3 DNA reads as TGTGCCTGGAGTCGAAGGGGAAACTATGGCTACACCTTC.

The CDR3 spells CASSPASGGAGTDTQYF. CDR3 in DNA: TGTGCCAGCAGCCCGGCTAGCGGGGGGGCTGGCACAGATACGCAGTATTTT. J is TRBJ2-3 and V is TRBV4-2; 12 bases agree with TRBD2. CDR1 is LGHNA and CDR2 is YNFKEQ in the germline V gene. The CDR3 spans 17 residues. The V and J ends lost 4 bases and 1 base, in that order; junction bases with no gene match: 6.

The rearrangement joins TRBV19 to TRBJ2-1, with D tentatively TRBD2 (5 bases). Germline CDR1 and CDR2: LNHDA and SQIVND (reference sequence). The length of the CDR3 is 14 residues. V dropped 7 bases and J dropped 6 bases, with 16 bases sitting between them. The CDR3 loop reads CASNRPSGGNEQFF. Here the CDR3 DNA reads TGTGCCAGTAATAGGCCCAGCGGCGGCAATGAGCAGTTCTTC.

The chain uses TRBV28 and TRBJ2-7; possibly TRBD1 for D (6 bases). This CDR3 comprises 15 residues. Per the germline V gene, CDR1 is MDHEN and CDR2 is SYDVKM. Trimming cost V 5 bases and J 6 bases, with 20 bases left between them. CDR3 amino acids: CASSPLRTAKSEQYF. CDR3 DNA sequence: TGTGCCAGCAGTCCACTGCGGACAGCCAAATCCGAGCAGTACTTC.

The V call is TRBV5-5, the J call TRBJ1-2; no clear D gene. The V end lost 0 bases, the J end lost 2 bases, and 8 bases lay between the germline ends. The CDR3 is made up of 14 amino acids. The germline CDR1 and CDR2 sequences are SGHKS and YYEKEE (reference sequence). The CDR3 sequence is CASSLEEGNYGYTF. CDR3 DNA: TGTGCCAGCAGCTTGGAAGAGGGAAACTATGGCTACACCTTC.